These T cell receptor beta chains were read from a single sample in a study of STAT5B mutations in CD4+ large granular lymphocyte leukemia. Sequenced by immunoSEQ multiplex PCR; TCRdb stores in-frame clones only, minus some. The sample contains roughly 48,000 clones, under 80% of which appear only once. The sample was CD4+ T cells from blood buffy coats. These receptors originate from a human donor in good health. The conserved cysteine and the conserved F or W are not part of the CDR3 here. D genes are given only for firm matches.

d_gene,j_gene,v_gene,CDR3aa
NA,TRBJ1-1,TRBV5-1,ASSLTVNTEAF
NA,TRBJ1-2,TRBV19,ASSIQGQDYGYT
TRBD1,TRBJ1-3,TRBV7-9,ASSSTGTGPGNTIY
NA,TRBJ1-5,TRBV4-1,ASSQDGTDSNQPQH
TRBD1,TRBJ1-5,TRBV19,ASSIIHQGTGGAEQPQH
TRBD1,TRBJ1-1,TRBV30,AWSRQGDTEAF
NA,TRBJ1-2,TRBV28,ASRFQGGDYGYT
NA,TRBJ2-5,TRBV12-5,ASGPGEMETQY
TRBD1,TRBJ2-6,TRBV19,ASSALPGQGPTSPGANVLT
NA,TRBJ1-3,TRBV6-6,ASSGQGLISGNTIY
NA,TRBJ2-7,TRBV2,ASSEFAWTGTYEQY
NA,TRBJ1-1,TRBV28,AIRRGVNTEAF
TRBD1,TRBJ1-1,TRBV7-2,ASSSGGRTEAF
NA,TRBJ2-5,TRBV7-9,ASSPPAGHTLRETQY
NA,TRBJ1-5,TRBV6-1,ASFRDPEGGPQH
NA,TRBJ1-5,TRBV6-5,ASSSIGDSNQPQH
TRBD2,TRBJ2-5,TRBV28,ASSLAGGQETQY
TRBD1,TRBJ2-7,TRBV30,AWSGRGTGDPPYEQY
NA,TRBJ2-1,TRBV14,ASSQATGREQF
NA,TRBJ2-1,TRBV30,AWSPSGGEQF
NA,TRBJ1-2,TRBV7-9,ASSLAARVGYGYT
TRBD1,TRBJ2-1,TRBV6-1,ASTPQGAENEQF
NA,TRBJ1-2,TRBV30,AWSVGGALGYT
NA,TRBJ1-2,TRBV19,ASSPGHGAYGYT
TRBD2,TRBJ2-5,TRBV19,ASRGRGGRIGETQY
TRBD1,TRBJ2-2,TRBV30,AWTVQGAGELF